This T cell receptor beta chain originates from a study of Ad26.COV2.S vaccination and SARS-CoV-2 variants. The overall study: The donor belonged to the COV1001 Ad26.COV2.S trial arm. Recipients of Ad26.COV2.S got it intramuscularly, once or twice 56 days apart.

Treatment in this sample: around 19 received Ad26.COV2.S at low or high dose, single or two shots; five or six received placebo; per-sample allocation not given. On day 63 after the first injection, vaccine and placebo recipients gave samples. In the vaccine, an Ad26 vector expressed the SARS-CoV-2 spike of the Wuhan strain. This clone has only a few counts. Its antigen is unknown. General study points: Spike-specific CD8+ and CD4+ T cell responses reportedly showed substantial breadth after vaccination.

Germline V CDR1 and CDR2: MDHEN, SYDVKM. The CDR3 extends over 14 amino acids. Trimming cost V 4 bases and J 3 bases, with 13 bases left between them. Sequencing used immunoSEQ multiplex PCR; TCRdb keeps in-frame clones, though not all of them. The data hold roughly 420,000 clones, with around 87% observed a single time. This TCR derives from a person aged 18-65 years who received the Ad26.COV2.S COVID-19 vaccine or a placebo. V gene TRBV28 combines with J gene TRBJ2-7; D possibly matches TRBD1 or TRBD2 (5 bases each). Material: peripheral blood, obtained in a trial of Ad26.COV2.S vaccine versus placebo. The chain's CDR3 is CASSSARDGYEQYF. In DNA, the CDR3 is TGTGCCAGCAGTTCCGCTCGGGACGGCTACGAGCAGTACTTC.